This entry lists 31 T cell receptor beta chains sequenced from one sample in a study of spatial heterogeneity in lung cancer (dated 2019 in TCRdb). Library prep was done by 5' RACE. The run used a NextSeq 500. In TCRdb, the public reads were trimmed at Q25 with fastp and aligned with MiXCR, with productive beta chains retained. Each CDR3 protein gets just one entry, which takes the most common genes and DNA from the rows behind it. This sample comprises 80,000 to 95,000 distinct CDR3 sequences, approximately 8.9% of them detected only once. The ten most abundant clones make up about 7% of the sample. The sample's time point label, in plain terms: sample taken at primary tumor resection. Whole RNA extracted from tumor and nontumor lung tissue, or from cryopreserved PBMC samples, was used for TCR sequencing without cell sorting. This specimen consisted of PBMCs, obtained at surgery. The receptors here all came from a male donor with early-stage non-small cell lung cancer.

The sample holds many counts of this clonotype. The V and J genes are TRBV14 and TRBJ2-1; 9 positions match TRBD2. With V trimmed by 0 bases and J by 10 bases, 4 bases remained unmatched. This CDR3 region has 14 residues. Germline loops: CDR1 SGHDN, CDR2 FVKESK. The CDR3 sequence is CASSQDHLAGEQFF. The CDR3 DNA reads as TGTGCCAGCAGCCAAGATCACCTAGCGGGGGAGCAGTTCTTC.

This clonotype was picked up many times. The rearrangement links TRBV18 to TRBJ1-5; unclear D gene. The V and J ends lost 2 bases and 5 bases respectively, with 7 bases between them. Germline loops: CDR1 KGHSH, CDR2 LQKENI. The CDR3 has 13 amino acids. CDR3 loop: CASSPGSDQPQHF. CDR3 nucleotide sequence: TGTGCCAGCTCACCAGGGTCCGATCAGCCCCAGCATTTT.

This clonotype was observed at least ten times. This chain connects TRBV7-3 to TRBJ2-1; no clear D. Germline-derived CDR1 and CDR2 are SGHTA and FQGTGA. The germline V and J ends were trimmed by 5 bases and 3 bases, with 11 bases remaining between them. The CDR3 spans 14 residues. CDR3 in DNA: TGTGCCAGCAGCCCGGAAGGTGGCTACAATGAGCAGTTCTTC. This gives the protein CASSPEGGYNEQFF.

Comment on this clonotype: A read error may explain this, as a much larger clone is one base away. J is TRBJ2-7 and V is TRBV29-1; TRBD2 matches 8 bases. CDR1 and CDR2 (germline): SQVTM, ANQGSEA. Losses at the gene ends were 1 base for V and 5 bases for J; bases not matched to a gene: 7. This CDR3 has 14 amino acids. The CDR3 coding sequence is TGCAGCGTTGAAGCAGCAATTAGCGGGAACGAGCAGTACTTC. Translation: CSVEAAISGNEQYF.

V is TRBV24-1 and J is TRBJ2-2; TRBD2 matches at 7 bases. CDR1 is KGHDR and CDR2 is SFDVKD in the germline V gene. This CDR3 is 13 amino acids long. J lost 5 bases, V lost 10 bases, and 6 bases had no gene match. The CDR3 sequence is CATQGGWTGELFF. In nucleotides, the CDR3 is TGTGCCACTCAGGGAGGGTGGACCGGGGAGCTGTTTTTT.

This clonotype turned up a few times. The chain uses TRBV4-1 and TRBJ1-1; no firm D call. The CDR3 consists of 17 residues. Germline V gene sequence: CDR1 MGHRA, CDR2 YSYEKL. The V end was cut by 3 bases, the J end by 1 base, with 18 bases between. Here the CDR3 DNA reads TGCGCCAGCAGCCACCTTCCCAATCGGCAGTCGAACACTGAAGCTTTCTTT. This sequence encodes CASSHLPNRQSNTEAFF.

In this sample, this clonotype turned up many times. CDR3 loop: CASSPRQGPTDTQYF. The CDR3 nucleotides are TGTGCCAGCAGCCCCCGACAGGGCCCCACAGATACGCAGTATTTT. This chain connects TRBV7-3 to TRBJ2-3; 7 bases agree with TRBD1. The germline V gene has CDR1 SGHTA and CDR2 FQGTGA. J was trimmed by 2 bases and V by 5 bases; bases with no gene match: 7. This CDR3 is built from 15 residues.

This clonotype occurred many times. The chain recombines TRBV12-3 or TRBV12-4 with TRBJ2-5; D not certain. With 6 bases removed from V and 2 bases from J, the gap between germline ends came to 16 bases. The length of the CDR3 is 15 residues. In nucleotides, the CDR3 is TGTGCCAGCAGCCCCGACAACGGGCAGCAAGAGACCCAGTACTTC. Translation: CASSPDNGQQETQYF.

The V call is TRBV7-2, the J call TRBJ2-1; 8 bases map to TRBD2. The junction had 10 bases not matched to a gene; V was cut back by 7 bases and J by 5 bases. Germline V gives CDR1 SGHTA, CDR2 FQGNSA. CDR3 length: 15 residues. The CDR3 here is CASNQRTGGDNEQFF. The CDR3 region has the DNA TGTGCCAGCAACCAACGAACCGGGGGGGACAATGAGCAGTTCTTC.

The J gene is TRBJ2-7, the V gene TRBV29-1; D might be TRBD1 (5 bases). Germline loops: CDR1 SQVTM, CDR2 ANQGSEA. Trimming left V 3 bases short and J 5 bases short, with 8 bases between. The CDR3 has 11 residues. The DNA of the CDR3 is TGCAGCGTTGACAAGGGGAACGAGCAGTACTTC. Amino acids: CSVDKGNEQYF.

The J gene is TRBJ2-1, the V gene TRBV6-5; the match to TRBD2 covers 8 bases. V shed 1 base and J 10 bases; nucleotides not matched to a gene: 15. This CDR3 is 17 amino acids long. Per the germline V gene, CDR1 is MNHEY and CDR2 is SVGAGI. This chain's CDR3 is CASSYLVVGGRKVEQFF. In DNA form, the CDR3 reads TGTGCCAGCAGTTACTTGGTAGTTGGCGGGAGGAAAGTAGAGCAGTTCTTC.

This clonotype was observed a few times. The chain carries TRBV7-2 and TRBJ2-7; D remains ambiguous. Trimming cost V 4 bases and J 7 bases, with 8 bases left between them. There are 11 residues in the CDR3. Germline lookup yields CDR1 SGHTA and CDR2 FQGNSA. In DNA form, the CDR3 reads TGTGCCAGCAGCTCCAGGTCGGAGCAGTACTTC. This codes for CASSSRSEQYF. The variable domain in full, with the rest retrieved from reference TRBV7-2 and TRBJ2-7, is GAGVSQSPSNKVTEKGKDVELRCDPISGHTALYWYRQSLGQGLEFLIYFQGNSAPDKSGLPSDRFSAERTGGSVSTLTIQRTQQEDSAVYLCASSSRSEQYFGPGTRLTVT.

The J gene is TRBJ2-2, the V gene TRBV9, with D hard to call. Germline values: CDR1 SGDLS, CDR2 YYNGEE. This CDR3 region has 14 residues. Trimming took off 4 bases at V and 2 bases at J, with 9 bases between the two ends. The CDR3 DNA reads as TGTGCCAGCAGCAAAGCCACCAACACCGGGGAGCTGTTTTTT. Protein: CASSKATNTGELFF.

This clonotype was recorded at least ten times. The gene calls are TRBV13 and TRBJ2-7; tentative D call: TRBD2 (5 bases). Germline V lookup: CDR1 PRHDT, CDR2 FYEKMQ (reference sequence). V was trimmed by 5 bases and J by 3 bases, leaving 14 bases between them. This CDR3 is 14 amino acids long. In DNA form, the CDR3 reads TGTGCCAGCAGCCCCTGGACTTCCCACTACGAGCAGTACTTC. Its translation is CASSPWTSHYEQYF.

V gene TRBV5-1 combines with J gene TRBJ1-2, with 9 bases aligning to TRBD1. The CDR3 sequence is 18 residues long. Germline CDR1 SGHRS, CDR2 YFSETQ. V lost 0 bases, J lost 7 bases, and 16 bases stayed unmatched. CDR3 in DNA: TGCGCCAGCAGCTTGGGCCCTTCCGGGACAGGGATCGGGTTTGGCTACACCTTC. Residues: CASSLGPSGTGIGFGYTF.

Here the CDR3 reads CASSLPTSGRAPGELFF. DNA for the CDR3: TGTGCCAGCAGTCTCCCTACTAGCGGGAGGGCCCCCGGGGAGCTGTTTTTT. The chain uses TRBV12-3 or TRBV12-4 and TRBJ2-2; 13 bases are a match to TRBD2. J lost 6 bases, V lost 5 bases, and 9 bases had no gene match. The CDR3 consists of 17 residues.

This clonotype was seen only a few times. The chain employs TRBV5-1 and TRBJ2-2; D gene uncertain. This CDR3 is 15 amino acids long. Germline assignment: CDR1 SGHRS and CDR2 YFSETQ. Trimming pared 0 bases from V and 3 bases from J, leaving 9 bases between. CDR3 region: CASSLGHPYTGELFF. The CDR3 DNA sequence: TGCGCCAGCAGCTTGGGACACCCCTACACCGGGGAGCTGTTTTTT.

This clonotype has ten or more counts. CDR3 DNA sequence: TGCGCCAGCAGCTTGGCCGGGGAGACCCAGTACTTC. It translates to CASSLAGETQYF. This rearrangement joins TRBV5-1 to TRBJ2-5; D gene uncertain. In germline, CDR1 is SGHRS, CDR2 YFSETQ. CDR3 length equals 12 residues. V was pared by 0 bases and J by 5 bases, with 5 bases between.

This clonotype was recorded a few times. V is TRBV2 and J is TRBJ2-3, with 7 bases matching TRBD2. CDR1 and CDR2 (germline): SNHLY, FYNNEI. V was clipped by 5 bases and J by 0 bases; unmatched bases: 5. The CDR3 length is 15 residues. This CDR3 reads CASSPTSVSTDTQYF. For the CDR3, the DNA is TGTGCCAGCAGTCCTACTAGCGTTAGCACAGATACGCAGTATTTT.

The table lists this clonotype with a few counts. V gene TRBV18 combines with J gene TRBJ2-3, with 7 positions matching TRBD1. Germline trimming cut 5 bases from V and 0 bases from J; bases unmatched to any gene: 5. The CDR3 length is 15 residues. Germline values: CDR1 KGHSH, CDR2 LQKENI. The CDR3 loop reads CASSVTGHSTDTQYF. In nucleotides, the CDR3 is TGTGCCAGCTCAGTGACAGGGCATAGCACAGATACGCAGTATTTT.

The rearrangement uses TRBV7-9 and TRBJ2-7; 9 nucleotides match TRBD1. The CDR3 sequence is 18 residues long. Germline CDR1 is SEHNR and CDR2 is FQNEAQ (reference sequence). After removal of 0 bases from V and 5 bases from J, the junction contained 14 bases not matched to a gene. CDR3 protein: CASSLAGTGTVDIHEQYF. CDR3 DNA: TGTGCCAGCAGCTTAGCGGGGACAGGGACAGTCGACATCCACGAGCAGTACTTC. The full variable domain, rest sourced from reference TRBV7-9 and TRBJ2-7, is DTGVSQNPRHKITKRGQNVTFRCDPISEHNRLYWYRQTLGQGPEFLTYFQNEAQLEKSRLLSDRFSAERPKGSFSTLEIQRTEQGDSAMYLCASSLAGTGTVDIHEQYFGPGTRLTVT.

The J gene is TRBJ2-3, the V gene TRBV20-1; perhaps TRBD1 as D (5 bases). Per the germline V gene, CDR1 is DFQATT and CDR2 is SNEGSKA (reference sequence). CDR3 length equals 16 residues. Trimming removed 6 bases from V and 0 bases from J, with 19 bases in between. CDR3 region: CSAPGGAALSTDTQYF. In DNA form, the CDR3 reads TGCAGTGCCCCCGGTGGGGCAGCCCTAAGCACAGATACGCAGTATTTT.

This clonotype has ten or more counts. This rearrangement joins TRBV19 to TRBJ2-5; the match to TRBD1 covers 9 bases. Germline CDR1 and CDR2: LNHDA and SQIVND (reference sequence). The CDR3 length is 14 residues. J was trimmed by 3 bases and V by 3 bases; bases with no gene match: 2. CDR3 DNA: TGTGCCAGTAGTATGGGGACAGGGAAAGAGACCCAGTACTTC. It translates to CASSMGTGKETQYF.

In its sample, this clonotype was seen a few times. The CDR3 spells CASTPVGGPLGEQFF. The CDR3 nucleotides read TGTGCCAGCACCCCCGTTGGGGGGCCGCTTGGTGAGCAGTTCTTC. The gene calls are TRBV11-2 and TRBJ2-1; D may correspond to TRBD1 or TRBD2 (6 bases each). The ends were cut back, 7 bases at V and 9 bases at J, with 22 bases in the middle. Germline CDR1 is SGHAT and CDR2 is FQNNGV. The CDR3 has 15 residues.

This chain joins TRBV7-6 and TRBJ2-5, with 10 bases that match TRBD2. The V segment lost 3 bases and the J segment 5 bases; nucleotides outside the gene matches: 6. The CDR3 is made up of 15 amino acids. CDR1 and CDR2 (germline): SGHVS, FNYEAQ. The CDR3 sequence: CASSLLAGVRETQYF. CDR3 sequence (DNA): TGTGCCAGCAGCTTGCTAGCGGGAGTTCGGGAGACCCAGTACTTC.

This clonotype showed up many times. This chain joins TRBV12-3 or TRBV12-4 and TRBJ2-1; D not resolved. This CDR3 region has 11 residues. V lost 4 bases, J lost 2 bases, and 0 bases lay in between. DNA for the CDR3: TGTGCCAGCAGTTCCTACAATGAGCAGTTCTTC. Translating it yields CASSSYNEQFF.

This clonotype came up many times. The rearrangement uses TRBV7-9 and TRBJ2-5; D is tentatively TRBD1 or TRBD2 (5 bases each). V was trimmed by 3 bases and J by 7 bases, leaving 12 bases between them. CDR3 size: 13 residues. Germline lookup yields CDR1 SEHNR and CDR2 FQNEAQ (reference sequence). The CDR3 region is CASSLGPLGTQYF. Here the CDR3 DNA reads TGTGCCAGCAGCTTGGGACCCCTAGGGACCCAGTACTTC.

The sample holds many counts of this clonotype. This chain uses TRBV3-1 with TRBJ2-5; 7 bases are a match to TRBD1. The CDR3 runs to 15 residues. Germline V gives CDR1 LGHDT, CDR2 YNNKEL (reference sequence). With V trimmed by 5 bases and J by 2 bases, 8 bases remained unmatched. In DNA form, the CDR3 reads TGTGCCAGCAGCTTACCCGGGACAGTACAAGAGACCCAGTACTTC. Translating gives CASSLPGTVQETQYF.

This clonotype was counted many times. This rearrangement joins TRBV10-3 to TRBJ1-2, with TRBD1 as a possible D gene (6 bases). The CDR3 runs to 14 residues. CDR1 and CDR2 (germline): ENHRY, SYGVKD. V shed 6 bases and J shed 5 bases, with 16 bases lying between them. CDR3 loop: CAISREGVGYGYTF. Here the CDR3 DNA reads TGTGCCATCAGCCGGGAGGGGGTTGGGTATGGCTACACCTTC.

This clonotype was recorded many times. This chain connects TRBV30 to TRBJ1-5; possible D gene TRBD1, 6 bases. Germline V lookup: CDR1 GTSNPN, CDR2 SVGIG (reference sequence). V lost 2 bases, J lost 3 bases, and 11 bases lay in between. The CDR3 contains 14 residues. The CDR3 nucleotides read TGTGCCTGGAGTCTGGCAGGGGTCAATCAGCCCCAGCATTTT. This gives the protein CAWSLAGVNQPQHF.

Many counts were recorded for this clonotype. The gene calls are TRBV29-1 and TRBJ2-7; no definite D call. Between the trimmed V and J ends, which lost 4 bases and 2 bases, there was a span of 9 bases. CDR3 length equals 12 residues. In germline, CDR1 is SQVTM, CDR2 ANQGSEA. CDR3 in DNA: TGCAGCGTTGGTGCCACGGCCTACGAGCAGTACTTC. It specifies CSVGATAYEQYF.